These T cell receptor beta chains were read from a single sample in a study of OX40 agonist ivuxolimab in advanced cancers. Sequenced by immunoSEQ multiplex PCR; TCRdb stores in-frame clones only, minus some. This sample has about 80,000 clones, with more than 85% found just once. The sequencing here drew on CD4+ or CD8+ T cells sorted from blood, taken in a trial of the OX40 agonist ivuxolimab. All receptors come from an adult with an advanced solid tumor such as melanoma, head and neck, liver or kidney cancer. CDR3s include the opening cysteine and the closing phenylalanine or tryptophan. A D gene is named only where the DNA matches it firmly. Size is stated for part of the rows, as once, few or many counts, or as a class when the clone is expanded.

v_gene	j_gene	abundance	d_gene	CDR3aa	CDR3nt
TRBV30	TRBJ2-2	.	.	CAWSGRENTGELFF	TGTGCCTGGAGTGGCAGGGAGAACACCGGGGAGCTGTTTTTT
TRBV18	TRBJ2-7	.	.	CASSANYEQYF	TGTGCCAGCTCAGCCAACTACGAGCAGTACTTC
TRBV20-1	TRBJ2-7	.	.	CSASTGSEQYF	TGCAGTGCTAGCACAGGTAGCGAGCAGTACTTC
TRBV25-1	TRBJ2-5	.	.	CASSERIQETQYF	TGTGCCAGCAGTGAAAGGATACAAGAGACCCAGTACTTC
TRBV7-6	TRBJ2-2	.	.	CASSFQTRSNTGELFF	TGTGCCAGTTCATTCCAGACACGGTCGAACACCGGGGAGCTGTTTTTT
TRBV19	TRBJ1-1	few	TRBD1	CASRGQAWGNTEAFF	TGTGCCAGTAGGGGACAGGCTTGGGGGAACACTGAAGCTTTCTTT
TRBV28	TRBJ2-1	.	TRBD1	CASSSLLSDRVGEQFF	TGTGCCAGCAGCTCCCTTTTGTCGGACAGGGTAGGTGAGCAGTTCTTC
TRBV5-1	TRBJ2-5	.	TRBD2	CASSLETSGTKSQETQYF	TGCGCCAGCAGCTTGGAGACTAGCGGGACCAAATCTCAAGAGACCCAGTACTTC
TRBV10-3	TRBJ1-3	.	.	CAISESGASGNTIYF	TGTGCCATCAGTGAGAGCGGGGCCTCTGGAAACACCATATATTTT
TRBV2	TRBJ1-1	.	TRBD1	CASRYRGTNTEAFF	TGTGCCAGCCGGTACAGGGGGACGAACACTGAAGCTTTCTTT
TRBV7-9	TRBJ1-1	few	.	CASRQGLTEAFF	TGTGCCAGCAGACAGGGACTGACTGAAGCTTTCTTT
TRBV9	TRBJ2-1	.	TRBD1	CASSATGGNEQFF	TGTGCCAGCAGCGCGACAGGGGGCAATGAGCAGTTCTTC
TRBV27	TRBJ2-1	.	TRBD2	CASRRTSGTWSYNEQFF	TGTGCCAGCAGGCGGACTAGCGGGACTTGGTCCTACAATGAGCAGTTCTTC
TRBV11-3	TRBJ2-3	.	.	CASSLIQNTDTQYF	TGTGCCAGCAGCTTAATACAGAACACAGATACGCAGTATTTT
TRBV30	TRBJ1-1	once	.	CAWSVPGRNTEAFF	TGTGCCTGGAGTGTACCTGGGCGGAACACTGAAGCTTTCTTT
TRBV6-1	TRBJ2-7	.	TRBD1	CASSQFGTGSYEQYF	TGTGCCAGCAGTCAGTTTGGGACAGGTTCCTACGAGCAGTACTTC
TRBV5-1	TRBJ2-5	once	.	CASSFLQETQYF	TGCGCCAGCAGCTTCCTACAAGAGACCCAGTACTTC
TRBV11-3	TRBJ2-3	.	.	CASSPTRGTQYF	TGTGCCAGCAGCCCGACGAGGGGTACGCAGTATTTT
TRBV5-1	TRBJ2-1	few	.	CASSSSAGLDNEQFF	TGCGCCAGCAGCTCTAGCGCCGGCCTAGACAATGAGCAGTTCTTC